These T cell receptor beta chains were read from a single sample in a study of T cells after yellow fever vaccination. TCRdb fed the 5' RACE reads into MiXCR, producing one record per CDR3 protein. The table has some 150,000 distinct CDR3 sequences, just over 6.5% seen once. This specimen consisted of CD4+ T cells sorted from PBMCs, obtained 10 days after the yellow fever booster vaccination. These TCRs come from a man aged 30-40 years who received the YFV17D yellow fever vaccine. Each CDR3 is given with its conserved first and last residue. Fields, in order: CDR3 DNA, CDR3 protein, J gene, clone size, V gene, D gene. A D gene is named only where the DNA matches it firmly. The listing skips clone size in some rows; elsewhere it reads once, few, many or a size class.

TGTGCCAGCAGCTCCGGGACAGGGTGGTGGGAGACCCAGTACTTC | CASSSGTGWWETQYF | TRBJ2-5 | NA | TRBV7-2 | TRBD1
TGCAGTGCTAGAGTGGGGACAGGGGGAAATGAAAAACTGTTTTTT | CSARVGTGGNEKLFF | TRBJ1-4 | NA | TRBV20-1 | TRBD1
TGTGCCAGCAGCCAAGGAGGGGCCCAGGCAGGAGGCTACACCTTC | CASSQGGAQAGGYTF | TRBJ1-2 | many | TRBV3-1 | NA
TGTGCCAGCAGCACCAGGGACTCTCTCGGTTCACCCCTCCACTTT | CASSTRDSLGSPLHF | TRBJ1-6 | many | TRBV7-2 | NA
TGTGCCAGCAGCTGGACCGCGATTAGCGGGACGTACAATGAGCAGTTCTTC | CASSWTAISGTYNEQFF | TRBJ2-1 | NA | TRBV5-4 | TRBD2
TGTGCCAGCAGTTCCCCTCTTCCGCCCAATGAGCAGTTCTTC | CASSSPLPPNEQFF | TRBJ2-1 | many | TRBV28 | NA
TGTGCCAGCAGCTTAGCGTGGTTGTCCAATGAGCAGTTCTTC | CASSLAWLSNEQFF | TRBJ2-1 | many | TRBV7-2 | NA
TGTGCCAGCAGCTTGGGGACTAGCAGGAGAGATACGCAGTATTTT | CASSLGTSRRDTQYF | TRBJ2-3 | many | TRBV7-2 | TRBD2
TGCGCCAGCAGAAGGGGACAGGAGATGGGGAATGAGCAGTTCTTC | CASRRGQEMGNEQFF | TRBJ2-1 | few | TRBV5-1 | TRBD1
TGCGCCAGCAGCCAAGATGGTGTAGGACTACCGAGCAATGAGCAGTTCTTC | CASSQDGVGLPSNEQFF | TRBJ2-1 | NA | TRBV4-1 | NA
TGTGCCAGCACCGGTCAGCGGGACATTATCAATGAGCAGTTCTTC | CASTGQRDIINEQFF | TRBJ2-1 | many | TRBV6-2/TRBV6-3 | NA
TGCAGTGCTAGACTGGGAGCACGGGAGACCCAGTACTTC | CSARLGARETQYF | TRBJ2-5 | many | TRBV20-1 | NA
TGCAGCGGGGTAACAGATACCTACGAGCAGTACTTC | CSGVTDTYEQYF | TRBJ2-7 | few | TRBV29-1 | NA
TGTGCCAGCAGCTTAGTTTTCGGGGAAGAGACCCAGTACTTC | CASSLVFGEETQYF | TRBJ2-5 | many | TRBV7-2 | NA
TGCGCCAGCAGCTTTGTCGAGAACACTGAAGCTTTCTTT | CASSFVENTEAFF | TRBJ1-1 | many | TRBV5-1 | NA
TGTGCCAGCAGGGCAGGGCTTAACGAGCAGTACTTC | CASRAGLNEQYF | TRBJ2-7 | many | TRBV6-6 | NA
TGCAGCTATCACCCCAAGACAGAAAGGCCCTTC | CSYHPKTERPF | TRBJ2-4 | many | TRBV29-1 | NA
TGTGCCAGCTCACCAACGGCATACAATGAGCAGTTCTTC | CASSPTAYNEQFF | TRBJ2-1 | many | TRBV18 | NA